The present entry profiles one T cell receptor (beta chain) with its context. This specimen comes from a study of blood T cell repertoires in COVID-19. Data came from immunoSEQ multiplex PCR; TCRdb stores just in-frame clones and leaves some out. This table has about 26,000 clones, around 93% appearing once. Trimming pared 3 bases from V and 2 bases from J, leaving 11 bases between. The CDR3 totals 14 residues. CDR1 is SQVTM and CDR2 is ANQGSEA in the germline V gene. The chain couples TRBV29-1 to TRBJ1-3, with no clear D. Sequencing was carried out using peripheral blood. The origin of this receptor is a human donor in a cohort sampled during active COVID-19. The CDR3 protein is CSVDRQAAGNTIYF. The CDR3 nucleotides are TGCAGCGTTGATCGGCAGGCCGCTGGAAACACCATATATTTT.